This T cell receptor (beta chain) appears in the sequencing data of a study of control samples from healthy donors and cancer patients. CDR1 is LNHDA, CDR2 SQIVND, per germline (reference sequence). The CDR3 runs to 15 residues. The germline V and J ends were trimmed by 3 bases and 3 bases, with 12 bases remaining between them. Clones were read by immunoSEQ multiplex PCR, and TCRdb kept only the in-frame ones, dropping some. The data show about 120,000 clones, about 91% seen once. This TCR was recovered from a middle-aged man in good health. This chain links TRBV19 with TRBJ1-5, with D uncertain. Source material: blood. CDR3 loop: CASSIVREYNQPQHF. For the CDR3, the DNA is TGTGCCAGTAGTATCGTACGAGAGTACAATCAGCCCCAGCATTTT.